The following is a T cell receptor (beta chain) sequence with its context. The antigen is not known. The entry originates in a study of T cell responses to AZD1222 COVID-19 vaccine. After removal of 1 base from V and 6 bases from J, the junction contained 4 bases not matched to a gene. The length of the CDR3 is 14 residues. The germline V gene encodes CDR1 SGHNT and CDR2 YYREEE (reference sequence). Assay used: immunoSEQ multiplex PCR; TCRdb lists only in-frame clones, some missing. The profile shows approximately 120,000 clones, more than 80% of them singletons. Study outcomes and limitations: Only six AZD1222 recipients tested seropositive at baseline.

The rearrangement uses TRBV5-4 and TRBJ1-3; TRBD1 aligns across 7 bases. This specimen consisted of peripheral blood, obtained on day 0 of AZD1222 vaccination. The origin of this receptor is an adult in good health. CDR3 sequence (DNA): TGTGCCAGCAGCTTGATTGGACAGGAAAACACCATATATTTT. It specifies CASSLIGQENTIYF.